This TCR beta chain was captured in a study of response to subunit inactivated influenza vaccine. In germline, CDR1 is SEHNR, CDR2 FQNEAQ (reference sequence). V trimming: 5 bases; J trimming: 0 bases; junction bases outside the gene matches: 9. The CDR3 is made up of 16 amino acids. Study results and caveats: It was the authors' suggestion that each seasonal influenza vaccination recruits few new T cells.

This clonotype has at least ten counts. Its antigen is undetermined. TCRdb re-derived calls from the RT-PCR reads in MiXCR, one entry per CDR3 protein. The sample records 150,000 to 200,000 distinct CDR3 sequences, about 12% being singletons. These same data were also listed under a study on T cells expressing NK-cell markers. That work adds: The TCR beta cDNA came from 5'RACE template switching with UMIs. It was from sorted CD3+CD56+NKG2C+, CD3+CD56+NKG2C- and CD3+CD56-NKG2C+ T cells that TCR beta repertoires came. Just one sequenced donor of eight was HCMV-seronegative, while seven were seropositive. What restricted sorting to alpha-beta TCR T cells in several experiments was an anti-gamma-delta TCR antibody.

Source: CD8+ T cells sorted from PBMCs, taken about 12 days after vaccination. The receptor comes from a man aged 50-59 years who received an inactivated influenza vaccine. The J gene is TRBJ1-1, the V gene TRBV7-9; TRBD1 matches 7 bases. The CDR3 nucleotides read TGTGCCAGCAGCATCTACCCCAGGGGGATGAACACTGAAGCTTTCTTT. Translated, it gives CASSIYPRGMNTEAFF.